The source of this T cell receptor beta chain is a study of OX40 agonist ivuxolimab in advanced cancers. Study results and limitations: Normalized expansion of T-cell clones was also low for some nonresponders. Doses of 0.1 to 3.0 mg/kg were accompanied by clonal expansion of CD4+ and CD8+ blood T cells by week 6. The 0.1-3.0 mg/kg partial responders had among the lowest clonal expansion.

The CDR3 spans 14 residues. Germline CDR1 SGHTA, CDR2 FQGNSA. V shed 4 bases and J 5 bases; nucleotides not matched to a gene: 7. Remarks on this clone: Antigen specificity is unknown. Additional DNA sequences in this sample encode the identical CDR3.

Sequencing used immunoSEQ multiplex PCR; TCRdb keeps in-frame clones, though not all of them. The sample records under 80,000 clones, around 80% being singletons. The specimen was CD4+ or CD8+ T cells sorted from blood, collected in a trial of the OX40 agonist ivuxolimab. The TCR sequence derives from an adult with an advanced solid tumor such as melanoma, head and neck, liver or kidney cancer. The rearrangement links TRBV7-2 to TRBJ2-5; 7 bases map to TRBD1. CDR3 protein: CASSSNRGRETQYF. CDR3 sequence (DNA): TGTGCCAGCAGCTCGAACAGGGGAAGGGAGACCCAGTACTTC.